A single sample gave rise to the 4 T cell receptor beta chains below, sequenced in a study of cytomegalovirus exposure and HLA in healthy donors. 13 Jbeta primers and 60 Vbeta primers were used for the PCR. TCRdb's table, derived via immunoSEQ multiplex PCR, lists solely in-frame clones and lacks some. The repertoire includes 120,000 or so clones, around 82% of them detected once, and approximately 1.2% sits in the top ten. The sample was PBMCs. Receptors originate from a female donor in good health and CMV-seronegative.

The V and J genes are TRBV6-5 and TRBJ2-7; maybe TRBD1 (6 bases). CDR3 size: 14 residues. V dropped 0 bases and J dropped 1 base, with 7 bases sitting between them. Germline V gene data show CDR1 as MNHEY and CDR2 as SVGAGI. CDR3 nucleotide sequence: TGTGCCAGCAGTTACTCTGGGACATCCTACGAGCAGTACTTC. Its protein is CASSYSGTSYEQYF.

This sequence joins TRBV5-4 and TRBJ2-3, with TRBD2 as a possible D gene (6 bases). Germline CDR1 reads SGHNT; CDR2 reads YYREEE (reference sequence). The V and J ends lost 0 bases and 5 bases respectively, with 16 bases between them. The CDR3 loop spans 16 amino acids. CDR3 in amino acids: CASSLAREAGEDTQYF. CDR3 coding DNA: TGTGCCAGCAGCTTGGCGAGGGAGGCCGGCGAAGATACGCAGTATTTT.

Only one count was recorded for this clone. The rearrangement uses TRBV28 and TRBJ1-1, with 7 bases that match TRBD1. Germline CDR1 and CDR2: MDHEN and SYDVKM. The V and J ends lost 4 bases and 3 bases, in that order; junction bases with no gene match: 5. There are 14 residues in the CDR3. The chain's CDR3 is CASSSMGQYTEAFF. For the CDR3, the DNA is TGTGCCAGCAGTTCGATGGGACAGTACACTGAAGCTTTCTTT. The whole variable domain, filled in from reference TRBV28 and TRBJ1-1, reads DVKVTQSSRYLVKRTGEKVFLECVQDMDHENMFWYRQDPGLGLRLIYFSYDVKMKEKGDIPEGYSVSREKKERFSLILESASTNQTSMYLCASSSMGQYTEAFFGQGTRLTVV.

V gene TRBV5-1 combines with J gene TRBJ2-5; 8 bases fit TRBD1. This CDR3 region has 13 residues. After removal of 4 bases from V and 5 bases from J, the junction contained 4 bases not matched to a gene. The germline CDR1 and CDR2 sequences are SGHRS and YFSETQ. The CDR3 is CASSTQGEETQYF. The CDR3 DNA reads TGCGCCAGCAGCACACAGGGGGAGGAGACCCAGTACTTC.